This is a list of T cell receptor beta chains from one sample in a study of Ad26.COV2.S vaccination and SARS-CoV-2 variants. Generated by immunoSEQ multiplex PCR, the TCRdb table keeps only in-frame clones and is missing some. In the table there are about 480,000 clones, around nine tenths of which are singletons. Specimen: peripheral blood, collected in a trial of Ad26.COV2.S vaccine versus placebo. These receptors were obtained from a person aged 18-65 years who received the Ad26.COV2.S COVID-19 vaccine or a placebo. CDR3s include the opening cysteine and the closing phenylalanine or tryptophan. The D gene is left open where the match is weak. Clone sizes are given selectively: once, few, many, or a class where the clone is expanded.

J gene | V gene | D gene | clone size | CDR3 protein | CDR3 DNA
TRBJ2-2 | TRBV7-2 | TRBD2 | - | CASGLAGGPGELFF | TGTGCCAGCGGGCTAGCGGGAGGGCCCGGGGAGCTGTTTTTT
TRBJ1-4 | TRBV28 | - | - | CASNTGTNNEKLFF | TGTGCCAGCAATACCGGGACAAATAATGAAAAACTGTTTTTT
TRBJ2-1 | TRBV19 | TRBD2 | - | CASSPGGGLSGSYNEQFF | TGTGCCAGTAGTCCTGGGGGGGGACTTAGCGGCTCCTACAATGAGCAGTTCTTC
TRBJ2-3 | TRBV13 | - | - | CASSRLGDSTDTQYF | TGTGCCAGCAGCCGCTTGGGGGACAGCACAGATACGCAGTATTTT
TRBJ2-1 | TRBV7-3 | - | - | CASSLTSRRDEQFF | TGTGCCAGCAGCTTAACGTCTCGCAGGGATGAGCAGTTCTTC
TRBJ2-2 | TRBV5-1 | TRBD2 | once | CASSIAGREVGELFF | TGCGCCAGCTCGATAGCGGGAAGGGAGGTCGGGGAGCTGTTTTTT
TRBJ2-2 | TRBV9 | - | - | CASSVASTGELFF | TGTGCCAGCAGCGTAGCCTCCACCGGGGAGCTGTTTTTT
TRBJ2-6 | TRBV15 | - | - | CATSRVPPGHISGANVLTF | TGTGCCACCAGCAGAGTTCCCCCGGGACACATCTCTGGGGCCAACGTCCTGACTTTC
TRBJ1-3 | TRBV10-3 | TRBD1 | - | CAISERRSGGHFSGNTIYF | TGTGCCATCAGTGAGCGGCGGTCAGGGGGCCATTTCTCTGGAAACACCATATATTTT
TRBJ1-1 | TRBV19 | - | - | CASSSRQPEAFF | TGTGCCAGTAGTTCCCGACAGCCTGAAGCTTTCTTT
TRBJ1-5 | TRBV19 | TRBD1 | - | CASSGTGGPRQPQHF | TGTGCCAGTAGTGGAACAGGGGGACCCCGTCAGCCCCAGCATTTT
TRBJ1-3 | TRBV10-3 | TRBD1 | - | CAIWGDRAAETPIYF | TGTGCCATCTGGGGGGACAGGGCCGCCGAAACACCAATATATTTT
TRBJ1-3 | TRBV7-2 | - | - | CASSLDTLDTIYF | TGTGCCAGCAGCTTAGATACTCTGGACACCATATATTTT
TRBJ2-6 | TRBV19 | - | - | CATNGPGANVLTF | TGTGCCACCAACGGGCCTGGGGCCAACGTCCTGACTTTC
TRBJ2-5 | TRBV5-1 | TRBD2 | - | CASSVGGQETQYF | TGCGCCAGCAGTGTCGGGGGGCAAGAGACCCAGTACTTC
TRBJ2-3 | TRBV7-2 | - | - | CASSFTDTQYF | TGTGCCAGCAGCTTTACAGATACGCAGTATTTT
TRBJ2-2 | TRBV19 | TRBD2 | - | CASSDRGPGLAGSGELFF | TGTGCCAGTAGTGATCGAGGGCCGGGACTAGCAGGTTCCGGGGAGCTGTTTTTT
TRBJ2-7 | TRBV6-5 | TRBD1 | - | CASRMTGGYYEQYF | TGTGCCAGTCGCATGACAGGGGGATACTACGAGCAGTACTTC
TRBJ2-7 | TRBV5-1 | - | - | CASSLRGGFGYEQYF | TGCGCCAGCAGCCTGAGAGGGGGGTTCGGCTACGAGCAGTACTTC
TRBJ1-2 | TRBV27 | TRBD1 | - | CASSGWDRGSYGYTF | TGTGCCAGCAGTGGATGGGACAGGGGATCTTATGGCTACACCTTC
TRBJ2-1 | TRBV12-3/TRBV12-4 | - | - | CASSNLLNEQFF | TGTGCCAGCAGCAATCTACTTAATGAGCAGTTCTTC
TRBJ2-1 | TRBV27 | TRBD2 | - | CATRTTSGSFNEQFF | TGTGCCACCCGGACGACTAGCGGGAGTTTCAATGAGCAGTTCTTC
TRBJ1-2 | TRBV2 | TRBD1 | - | CASNPDRVTNYGYTF | TGTGCCAGCAACCCGGACAGGGTCACTAACTATGGCTACACCTTC
TRBJ2-3 | TRBV4-1 | - | - | CASSPRSGAGVIGTDTQYF | TGCGCCAGCAGCCCTAGGTCGGGGGCGGGAGTTATCGGCACAGATACGCAGTATTTT
TRBJ1-6 | TRBV7-2 | - | - | CASTERGGNSPLHF | TGTGCCAGCACCGAACGGGGGGGTAATTCACCCCTCCACTTT
TRBJ2-7 | TRBV3-1/TRBV3-2 | - | - | CASSQAGREQYF | TGTGCCAGCAGCCAAGCCGGCCGCGAGCAGTACTTC
TRBJ2-1 | TRBV28 | TRBD2 | - | CASSLTSGSHNEQFF | TGTGCCAGCAGTCTCACTAGCGGGTCCCACAATGAGCAGTTCTTC
TRBJ2-1 | TRBV5-6 | TRBD2 | - | CASSFRAGGLYNEQFF | TGTGCCAGCAGCTTCCGAGCGGGAGGCCTCTACAATGAGCAGTTCTTC
TRBJ1-2 | TRBV28 | - | few | CASSAVGLYGYTF | TGTGCCAGCAGTGCGGTGGGCCTTTATGGCTACACCTTC
TRBJ2-7 | TRBV29-1 | - | - | CSVEGLSSYEQYF | TGCAGCGTTGAGGGGTTATCCTCCTACGAGCAGTACTTC
TRBJ1-3 | TRBV19 | - | - | CASTTGRGNTIYF | TGTGCCAGTACCACAGGGAGGGGAAACACCATATATTTT
TRBJ2-2 | TRBV2 | TRBD1 | - | CASSPKSGGNGELFF | TGTGCCAGCAGTCCAAAATCAGGGGGCAACGGGGAGCTGTTTTTT
TRBJ2-7 | TRBV5-5 | - | - | CASSFGPDYEQYF | TGTGCCAGCAGCTTTGGTCCAGACTACGAGCAGTACTTC
TRBJ2-3 | TRBV27 | - | - | CASSPLRASSTDTQYF | TGTGCCAGCAGTCCTCTCAGAGCCTCTAGCACAGATACGCAGTATTTT
TRBJ2-1 | TRBV6-5 | TRBD2 | - | CASRITSGVYNEQFF | TGTGCCAGCAGGATTACTAGCGGAGTTTACAATGAGCAGTTCTTC
TRBJ1-1 | TRBV28 | - | - | CASRTPWGNTEAFF | TGTGCCAGCAGAACCCCTTGGGGGAACACTGAAGCTTTCTTT
TRBJ2-3 | TRBV15 | TRBD2 | - | CATSRDLLAGATDTQYF | TGTGCCACCAGCAGAGATCTACTAGCGGGCGCCACAGATACGCAGTATTTT
TRBJ2-7 | TRBV20-1 | TRBD2 | - | CSASGLAGDISYEQYF | TGCAGTGCTAGTGGACTAGCGGGAGATATCTCCTACGAGCAGTACTTC
TRBJ2-5 | TRBV5-1 | TRBD1 | - | CASSLGDRGPLETQYF | TGCGCCAGCAGCTTGGGGGACAGGGGGCCGCTAGAGACCCAGTACTTC
TRBJ2-1 | TRBV18 | - | - | CASSPSRLEQFF | TGTGCCAGCTCACCTAGCCGACTAGAGCAGTTCTTC
TRBJ2-7 | TRBV30 | - | - | CAWSTRQGYEQYF | TGTGCCTGGAGTACCAGGCAGGGCTACGAGCAGTACTTC
TRBJ2-7 | TRBV5-6 | - | once | CASSLTAGRGSEQYF | TGTGCCAGCAGCTTAACCGCAGGCAGGGGTAGCGAGCAGTACTTC
TRBJ2-2 | TRBV27 | - | - | CASSFAQGGENTGELFF | TGTGCCAGCAGTTTCGCTCAGGGGGGCGAGAACACCGGGGAGCTGTTTTTT
TRBJ2-3 | TRBV5-1 | TRBD1 | once | CASSLVAGGDTDTQYF | TGCGCCAGCAGCTTGGTGGCAGGGGGCGACACAGATACGCAGTATTTT
TRBJ1-6 | TRBV19 | - | - | CAAGERPYNSPLHF | TGTGCCGCGGGGGAGCGTCCCTATAATTCACCCCTCCACTTT
TRBJ2-5 | TRBV5-4 | - | - | CASSREGGNGETQYF | TGTGCCAGCAGCCGAGAGGGCGGGAACGGGGAGACCCAGTACTTC
TRBJ1-5 | TRBV15 | TRBD1 | - | CATRTGTEVNQPQHF | TGTGCCACCAGGACCGGGACAGAAGTTAATCAGCCCCAGCATTTT
TRBJ2-1 | TRBV25-1 | TRBD2 | few | CASNPSGNHNEQFF | TGTGCCAGCAATCCAAGCGGGAACCACAATGAGCAGTTCTTC
TRBJ2-2 | TRBV19 | - | - | CASSIDLGVSGELFF | TGTGCCAGTAGTATAGATCTAGGGGTCTCCGGGGAGCTGTTTTTT
TRBJ2-1 | TRBV6-2/TRBV6-3 | - | - | CASSYEKGSEQFF | TGTGCCAGCAGTTACGAAAAAGGGAGTGAGCAGTTCTTC
TRBJ1-1 | TRBV30 | - | - | CAWARTEAFF | TGTGCCTGGGCCAGGACTGAAGCTTTCTTT
TRBJ2-1 | TRBV5-6 | - | - | CASSFAVSSYNEQFF | TGTGCCAGCAGCTTTGCGGTCAGCTCCTACAATGAGCAGTTCTTC
TRBJ2-5 | TRBV30 | TRBD2 | - | CAWRGLASTQYF | TGTGCCTGGAGGGGACTAGCTTCAACCCAGTACTTC
TRBJ1-2 | TRBV5-1 | TRBD1 | - | CASSFPGTAGYTF | TGCGCCAGCAGCTTTCCCGGGACAGCTGGCTACACCTTC
TRBJ2-3 | TRBV20-1 | TRBD2 | - | CSASVGLAALGGKDTQYF | TGCAGTGCTAGTGTGGGACTAGCGGCTCTAGGAGGGAAAGATACGCAGTATTTT
TRBJ1-1 | TRBV18 | - | - | CASSTRQANTEAFF | TGTGCCAGCTCAACGCGACAGGCGAACACTGAAGCTTTCTTT
TRBJ2-5 | TRBV20-1 | - | once | CSASYGWYQETQYF | TGCAGTGCTAGTTACGGTTGGTACCAAGAGACCCAGTACTTC